Included here is one T cell receptor (beta chain) sequence, with context. These data come from a study of CD8 T cells in ankylosing spondylitis. TCRdb recomputed calls from the 5' RACE reads with MiXCR, one row per CDR3 protein. The repertoire holds a few hundred thousand distinct CDR3 sequences, with about 18% as singletons. Germline values: CDR1 LGHNA, CDR2 YNFKEQ. The CDR3 consists of 14 residues. Trimming removed 4 bases at V and 1 base at J, with 7 bases between. The receptor was derived from a male donor with ankylosing spondylitis or in good health (not recorded which). The chain employs TRBV4-2 and TRBJ1-4; D unresolved. Sample: blood, either unsorted or a sorted T cell fraction (not recorded which). The chain's CDR3 is CASSPVGTNEKLFF. The CDR3 DNA reads as TGTGCCAGCAGCCCCGTAGGAACTAATGAAAAACTGTTTTTT.